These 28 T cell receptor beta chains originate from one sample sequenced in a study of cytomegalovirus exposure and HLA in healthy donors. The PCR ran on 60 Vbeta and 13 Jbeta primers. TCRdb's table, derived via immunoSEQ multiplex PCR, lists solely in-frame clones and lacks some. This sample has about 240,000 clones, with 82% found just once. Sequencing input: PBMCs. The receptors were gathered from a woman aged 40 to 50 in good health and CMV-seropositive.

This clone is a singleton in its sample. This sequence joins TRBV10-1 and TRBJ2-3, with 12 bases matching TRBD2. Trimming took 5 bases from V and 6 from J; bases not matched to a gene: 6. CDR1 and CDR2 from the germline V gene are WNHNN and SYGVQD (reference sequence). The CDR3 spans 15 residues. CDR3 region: CASSRLAGDRDTQYF. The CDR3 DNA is TGCGCCAGCAGTCGACTAGCGGGAGATCGTGATACGCAGTATTTT.

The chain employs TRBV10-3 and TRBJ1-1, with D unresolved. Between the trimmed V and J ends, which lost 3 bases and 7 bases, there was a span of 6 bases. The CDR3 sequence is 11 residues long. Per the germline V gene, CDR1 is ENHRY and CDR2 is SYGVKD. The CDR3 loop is CAISELNEAFF. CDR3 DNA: TGTGCCATCAGTGAATTAAATGAAGCTTTCTTT.

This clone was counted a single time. CDR3 DNA: TGTGCCAGCAGCTTGGCGGGGGGCCAAGAGACCCAGTACTTC. Its protein is CASSLAGGQETQYF. The chain uses TRBV5-6 and TRBJ2-5, with 7 bases identical to TRBD2. V was clipped by 0 bases and J by 1 base; unmatched bases: 0. The CDR3 loop spans 14 amino acids. Germline V gene data show CDR1 as SGHDT and CDR2 as YYEEEE. The complete variable domain, with remaining parts taken from reference TRBV5-6 and TRBJ2-5, reads DAGVTQSPTHLIKTRGQQVTLRCSPKSGHDTVSWYQQALGQGPQFIFQYYEEEERQRGNFPDRFSGHQFPNYSSELNVNALLLGDSALYLCASSLAGGQETQYFGPGTRLLVL.

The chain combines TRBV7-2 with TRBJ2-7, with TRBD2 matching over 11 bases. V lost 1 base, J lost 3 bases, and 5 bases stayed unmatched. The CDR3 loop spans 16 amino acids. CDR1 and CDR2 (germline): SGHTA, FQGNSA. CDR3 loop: CASSLVGTSGDYEQYF. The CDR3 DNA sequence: TGTGCCAGCAGCTTAGTTGGGACTAGCGGAGACTACGAGCAGTACTTC.

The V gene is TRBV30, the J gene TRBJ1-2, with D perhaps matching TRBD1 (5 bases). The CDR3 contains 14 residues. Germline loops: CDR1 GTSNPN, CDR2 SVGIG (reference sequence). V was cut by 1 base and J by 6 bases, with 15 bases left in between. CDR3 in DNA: TGTGCCTGGAGTGGGGGGGATGGAAGGAATGGCTACACCTTC. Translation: CAWSGGDGRNGYTF.

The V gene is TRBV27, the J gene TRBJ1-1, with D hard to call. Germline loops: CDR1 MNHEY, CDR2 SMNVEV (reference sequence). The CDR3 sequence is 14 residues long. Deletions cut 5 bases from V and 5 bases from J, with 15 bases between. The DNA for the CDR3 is TGTGCCAGCAGTCCGCGGGAGATAAGGACTGAAGCTTTCTTT. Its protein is CASSPREIRTEAFF.

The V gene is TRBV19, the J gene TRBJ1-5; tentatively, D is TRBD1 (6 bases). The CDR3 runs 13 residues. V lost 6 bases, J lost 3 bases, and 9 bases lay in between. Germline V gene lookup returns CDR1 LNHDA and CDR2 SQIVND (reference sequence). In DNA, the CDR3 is TGTGCCAGTAGACAGGGTCCCAATCAGCCCCAGCATTTT. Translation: CASRQGPNQPQHF.

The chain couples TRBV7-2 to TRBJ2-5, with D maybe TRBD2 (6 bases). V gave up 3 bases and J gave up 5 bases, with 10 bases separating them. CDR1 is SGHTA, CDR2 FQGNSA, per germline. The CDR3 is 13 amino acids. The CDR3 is CASSFGAGETQYF. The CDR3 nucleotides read TGTGCCAGCAGCTTCGGGGCGGGGGAGACCCAGTACTTC.

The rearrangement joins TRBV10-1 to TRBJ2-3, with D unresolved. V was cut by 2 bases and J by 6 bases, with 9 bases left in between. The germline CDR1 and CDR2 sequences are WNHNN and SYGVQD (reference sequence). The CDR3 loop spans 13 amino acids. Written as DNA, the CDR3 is TGCGCCAGCAGTGAGCCATCGAGCGATACGCAGTATTTT. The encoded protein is CASSEPSSDTQYF.

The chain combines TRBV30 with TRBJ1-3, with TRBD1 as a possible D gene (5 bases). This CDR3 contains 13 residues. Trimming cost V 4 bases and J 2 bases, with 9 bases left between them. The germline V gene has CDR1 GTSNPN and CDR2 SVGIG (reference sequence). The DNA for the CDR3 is TGTGCCTGGATGGGGGGAGCTGGAAACACCATATATTTT. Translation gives CAWMGGAGNTIYF. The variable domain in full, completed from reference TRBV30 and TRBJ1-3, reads SQTIHQWPATLVQPVGSPLSLECTVEGTSNPNLYWYRQAAGRGLQLLFYSVGIGQISSEVPQNLSASRPQDRQFILSSKKLLLSDSGFYLCAWMGGAGNTIYFGEGSWLTVV.

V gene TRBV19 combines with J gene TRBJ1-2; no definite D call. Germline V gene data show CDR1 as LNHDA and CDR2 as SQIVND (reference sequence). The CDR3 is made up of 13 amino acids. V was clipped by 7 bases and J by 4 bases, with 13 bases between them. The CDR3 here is CASNPRPTYGYTF. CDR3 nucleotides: TGTGCCAGTAATCCCAGGCCTACCTATGGCTACACCTTC.

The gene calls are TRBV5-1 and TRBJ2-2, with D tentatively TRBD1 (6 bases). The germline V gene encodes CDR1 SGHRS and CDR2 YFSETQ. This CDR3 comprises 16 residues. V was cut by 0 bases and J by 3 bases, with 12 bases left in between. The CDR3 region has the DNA TGCGCCAGCAGCTTGGCGGGCAGGGGATACACCGGGGAGCTGTTTTTT. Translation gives CASSLAGRGYTGELFF.

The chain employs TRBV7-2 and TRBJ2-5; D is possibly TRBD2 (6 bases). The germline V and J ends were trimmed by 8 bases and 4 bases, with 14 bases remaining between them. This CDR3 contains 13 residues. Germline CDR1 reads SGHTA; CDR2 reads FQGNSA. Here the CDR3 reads CASGGVVIETQYF. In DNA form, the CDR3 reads TGTGCCAGCGGCGGGGTAGTTATAGAGACCCAGTACTTC.

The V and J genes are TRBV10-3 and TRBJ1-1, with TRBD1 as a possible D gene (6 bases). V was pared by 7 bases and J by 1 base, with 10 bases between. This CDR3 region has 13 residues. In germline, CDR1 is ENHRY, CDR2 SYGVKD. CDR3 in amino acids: CAIKGQTNTEAFF. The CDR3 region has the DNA TGTGCCATCAAAGGACAGACGAACACTGAAGCTTTCTTT.

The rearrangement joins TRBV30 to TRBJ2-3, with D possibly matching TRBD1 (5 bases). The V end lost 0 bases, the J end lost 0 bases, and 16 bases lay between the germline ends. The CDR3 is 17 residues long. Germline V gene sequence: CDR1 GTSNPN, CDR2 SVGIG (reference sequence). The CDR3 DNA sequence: TGTGCCTGGAGTGTACGGCTCCCTGGGGCTAGCACAGATACGCAGTATTTT. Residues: CAWSVRLPGASTDTQYF.

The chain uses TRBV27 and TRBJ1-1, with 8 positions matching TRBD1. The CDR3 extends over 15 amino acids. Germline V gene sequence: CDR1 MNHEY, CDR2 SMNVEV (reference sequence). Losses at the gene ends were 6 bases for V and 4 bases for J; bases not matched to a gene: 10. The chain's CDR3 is CASRYGQGLGTEAFF. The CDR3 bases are TGTGCCAGCAGATACGGACAGGGCCTGGGCACTGAAGCTTTCTTT.

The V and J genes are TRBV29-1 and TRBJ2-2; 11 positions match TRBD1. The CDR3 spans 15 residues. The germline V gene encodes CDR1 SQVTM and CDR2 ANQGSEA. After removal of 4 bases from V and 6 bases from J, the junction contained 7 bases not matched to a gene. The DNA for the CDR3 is TGCAGCGTTGGGGGGGACAGGGGGAGATCCGGGGAGCTGTTTTTT. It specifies CSVGGDRGRSGELFF.

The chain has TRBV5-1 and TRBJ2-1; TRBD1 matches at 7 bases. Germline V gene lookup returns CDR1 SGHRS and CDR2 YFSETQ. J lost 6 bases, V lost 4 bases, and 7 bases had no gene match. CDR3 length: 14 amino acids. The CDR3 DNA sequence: TGCGCCAGCAGCACAACGACAGGGTCCAATGAGCAGTTCTTC. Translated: CASSTTTGSNEQFF.

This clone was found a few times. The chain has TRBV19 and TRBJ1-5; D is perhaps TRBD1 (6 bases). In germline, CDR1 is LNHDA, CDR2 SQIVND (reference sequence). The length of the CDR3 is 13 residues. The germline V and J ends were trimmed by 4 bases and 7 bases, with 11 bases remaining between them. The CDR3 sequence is CASSSRGQQPQHF. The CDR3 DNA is TGTGCCAGTAGTAGCCGAGGACAGCAGCCCCAGCATTTT.

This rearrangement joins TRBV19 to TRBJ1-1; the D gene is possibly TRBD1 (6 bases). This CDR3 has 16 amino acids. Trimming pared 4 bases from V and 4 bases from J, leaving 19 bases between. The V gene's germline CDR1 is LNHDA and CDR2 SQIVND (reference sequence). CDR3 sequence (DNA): TGTGCCAGTAGTAACCAGGGGCGAAGAGAAGGCACTGAAGCTTTCTTT. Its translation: CASSNQGRREGTEAFF.

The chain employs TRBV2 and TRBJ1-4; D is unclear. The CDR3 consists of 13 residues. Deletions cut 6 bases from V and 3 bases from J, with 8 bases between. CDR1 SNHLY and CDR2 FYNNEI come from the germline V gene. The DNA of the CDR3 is TGTGCCAGCAGCTCCGGGGCTAATGAAAAACTGTTTTTT. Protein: CASSSGANEKLFF.

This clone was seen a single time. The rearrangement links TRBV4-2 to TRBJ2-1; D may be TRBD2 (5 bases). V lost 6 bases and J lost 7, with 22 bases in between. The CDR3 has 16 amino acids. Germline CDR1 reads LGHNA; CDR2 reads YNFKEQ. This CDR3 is CASSSASQSGGNEQFF. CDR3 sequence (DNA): TGTGCCAGCAGTAGTGCTAGCCAAAGCGGTGGGAATGAGCAGTTCTTC.

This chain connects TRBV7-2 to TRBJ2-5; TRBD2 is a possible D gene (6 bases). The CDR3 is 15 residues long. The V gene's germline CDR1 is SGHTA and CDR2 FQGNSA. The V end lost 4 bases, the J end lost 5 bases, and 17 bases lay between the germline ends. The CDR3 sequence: CASSWGLIGTETQYF. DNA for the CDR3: TGTGCCAGCAGCTGGGGACTCATAGGGACGGAGACCCAGTACTTC.

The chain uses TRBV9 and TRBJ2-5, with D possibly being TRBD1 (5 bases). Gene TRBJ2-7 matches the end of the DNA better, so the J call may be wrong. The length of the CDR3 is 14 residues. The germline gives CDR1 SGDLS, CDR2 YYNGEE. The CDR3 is CASSGGVGAYEQYF. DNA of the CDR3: TGTGCCAGCAGCGGGGGCGTTGGGGCCTACGAGCAGTACTTC.

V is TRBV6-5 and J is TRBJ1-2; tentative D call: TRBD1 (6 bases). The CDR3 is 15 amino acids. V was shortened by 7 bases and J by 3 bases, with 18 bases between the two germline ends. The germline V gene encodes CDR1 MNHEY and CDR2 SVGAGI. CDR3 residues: CASTLHRDTHYGYTF. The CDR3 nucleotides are TGTGCCAGCACCCTCCACCGGGACACGCACTATGGCTACACCTTC.

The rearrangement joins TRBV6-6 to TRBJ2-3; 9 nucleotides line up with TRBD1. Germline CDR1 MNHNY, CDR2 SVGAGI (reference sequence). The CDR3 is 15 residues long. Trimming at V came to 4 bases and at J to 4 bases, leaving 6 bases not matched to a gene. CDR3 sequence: CASSSAGTGPDTQYF. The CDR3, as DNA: TGTGCCAGCAGTTCCGCCGGGACAGGGCCAGATACGCAGTATTTT.

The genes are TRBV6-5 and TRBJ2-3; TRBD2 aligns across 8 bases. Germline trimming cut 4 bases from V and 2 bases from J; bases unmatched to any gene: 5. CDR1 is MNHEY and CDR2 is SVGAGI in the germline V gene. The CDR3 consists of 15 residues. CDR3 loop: CASSSAGGLTDTQYF. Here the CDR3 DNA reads TGTGCCAGCAGTTCTGCGGGGGGCCTCACAGATACGCAGTATTTT.

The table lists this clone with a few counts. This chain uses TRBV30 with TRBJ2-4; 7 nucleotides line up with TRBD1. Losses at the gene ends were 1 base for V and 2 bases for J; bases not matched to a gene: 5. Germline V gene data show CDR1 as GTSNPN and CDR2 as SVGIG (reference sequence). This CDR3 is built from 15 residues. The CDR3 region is CAWSGQGGTKNIQYF. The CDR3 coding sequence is TGTGCCTGGAGTGGACAGGGCGGCACCAAAAACATTCAGTACTTC.